The source of this T cell receptor beta chain is a study of T-cell reconstitution after alpha-beta-depleted transplantation in children. V shed 3 bases, J shed 5 bases, and the junction held 13 bases outside the gene matches. The CDR3 has 16 amino acids. The germline V gene has CDR1 SGHRS and CDR2 YFSETQ. Unique molecular identifiers were used to barcode this TCRbeta library. TCRdb analysed the PCR reads with MiXCR anew, one entry per CDR3 protein. The sample comprises some 350,000 distinct CDR3 sequences, over 9% of which are singletons, and approximately 2.3% rests with the top ten. The genes are TRBV5-1 and TRBJ2-7, with 8 bases fitting TRBD2. This receptor was identified in a human donor who donated a stem cell graft to a child with acute lymphoblastic leukemia. The source was PBMCs from the stem cell graft donor, collected from the stem cell graft. The CDR3, as DNA: TGCGCCAGCAGCTCCTCCAGGGGAACAGCGGGAGACGAGCAGTACTTC. Amino acids: CASSSSRGTAGDEQYF. The whole variable domain, remainder taken from reference TRBV5-1 and TRBJ2-7, is KAGVTQTPRYLIKTRGQQVTLSCSPISGHRSVSWYQQTPGQGLQFLFEYFSETQRNKGNFPGRFSGRQFSNSRSEMNVSTLELGDSALYLCASSSSRGTAGDEQYFGPGTRLTVT.